The rows below give T cell receptor beta chains drawn from one sample of a study of blood T cell repertoires in COVID-19. Sequencing was performed with immunoSEQ multiplex PCR; in TCRdb, only in-frame clones are kept and a portion is missing. This table has about 170,000 clones, less than 90% appearing once. The sample taken for sequencing was peripheral blood. These receptors were obtained from a man between 60 and 70 years old with acute or convalescent COVID-19. The CDR3 runs from the conserved cysteine through the conserved F or W. The D gene is left open where the match is weak. Some rows mark clone size as missing; the rest say once, few, many or name a class of expanded clone.

J gene,clone size,V gene,D gene,CDR3 protein,CDR3 DNA
TRBJ1-2,NA,TRBV5-8,NA,CASSLGVGLYGYTF,TGTGCCAGCAGCTTGGGGGTGGGGCTCTATGGCTACACCTTC
TRBJ1-6,NA,TRBV7-3,NA,CASSLGGLGSPLHF,TGTGCCAGCAGCTTAGGAGGGTTAGGCTCACCCCTCCACTTT
TRBJ2-1,NA,TRBV6-1,TRBD2,CASSVAGGPNYNEQFF,TGTGCCAGCAGTGTGGCGGGGGGCCCGAACTACAATGAGCAGTTCTTC
TRBJ2-1,NA,TRBV2,NA,CASKNRIYNEQFF,TGTGCCAGCAAGAACAGAATCTACAATGAGCAGTTCTTC
TRBJ1-1,NA,TRBV9,NA,CASSPRGNTEAFF,TGTGCCAGCAGCCCCCGCGGGAACACTGAAGCTTTCTTT
TRBJ2-2,NA,TRBV12-3/TRBV12-4,NA,CASSLVTFGELFF,TGTGCCAGCAGTTTAGTAACATTTGGGGAGCTGTTTTTT
TRBJ2-5,NA,TRBV30,TRBD1,CAWRAVGLGQGRETQYF,TGTGCCTGGAGGGCAGTAGGTTTGGGACAGGGCCGAGAGACCCAGTACTTC
TRBJ2-7,NA,TRBV11-2,NA,CASSGPLPLEQYF,TGTGCCAGCAGCGGCCCCCTCCCCCTCGAGCAGTACTTC
TRBJ1-6,few,TRBV5-1,TRBD1,CASSLEGTGNSPLHF,TGCGCCAGCAGCTTGGAGGGGACAGGAAACTCACCCCTCCACTTT
TRBJ2-2,NA,TRBV28,NA,CASSSRPVQGWVGELFF,TGTGCCAGCAGTTCCAGACCAGTTCAGGGATGGGTCGGGGAGCTGTTTTTT
TRBJ2-5,NA,TRBV3-1/TRBV3-2,TRBD1,CASSRDRVETQYF,TGTGCCAGCAGCCGTGACAGGGTAGAGACCCAGTACTTC
TRBJ2-2,NA,TRBV29-1,TRBD1,CSVNGQGNTGELFF,TGCAGCGTTAACGGACAGGGGAACACCGGGGAGCTGTTTTTT
TRBJ2-7,NA,TRBV4-1,NA,CASSQVFGQYEQYF,TGCGCCAGCAGCCAAGTCTTCGGACAGTACGAGCAGTACTTC
TRBJ2-5,NA,TRBV7-9,TRBD2,CASRGTSIVETQYF,TGTGCCAGCAGAGGGACTAGTATCGTTGAGACCCAGTACTTC
TRBJ1-1,few,TRBV7-2,NA,CASSNRARNTEAFF,TGTGCCAGCAGCAACAGGGCTAGGAACACTGAAGCTTTCTTT